The 7 T cell receptor beta chains given below trace back to one sample, sequenced in a study of shared clonotypes between healthy human individuals. The assay was immunoSEQ multiplex PCR, and TCRdb's table has in-frame clones only and misses some. The repertoire holds 2 million to 2.5 million clones, with 93% as singletons. Sequencing used naive CD4+ T cells from PBMCs. Subset here: CD45RA+ positively selected. The receptors shown here come from a man aged 18 to 35 in good health. Some clones in this sample may be carry-over from other donors' samples.

The V and J genes are TRBV27 and TRBJ1-1; a possible D gene is TRBD1 (5 bases). The CDR3 totals 16 residues. The germline V gene encodes CDR1 MNHEY and CDR2 SMNVEV (reference sequence). V dropped 3 bases and J dropped 3 bases, with 17 bases sitting between them. The CDR3 bases are TGTGCCAGCAGTTTCCGCCTCGGCCCCAGGGACACTGAAGCTTTCTTT. Protein sequence: CASSFRLGPRDTEAFF.

Here the CDR3 DNA reads TGTGCCAGCAGTACATTGGGCAATCAGCCCCAGCATTTT. Translating gives CASSTLGNQPQHF. V gene TRBV2 combines with J gene TRBJ1-5, with D uncertain. With 5 bases removed from V and 2 bases from J, the gap between germline ends came to 7 bases. CDR3 length equals 13 residues. Germline CDR1 and CDR2: SNHLY and FYNNEI.

The genes are TRBV19 and TRBJ1-3; 9 nucleotides match TRBD1. The CDR3 covers 19 residues. Losses at the gene ends were 6 bases for V and 3 bases for J; bases not matched to a gene: 18. CDR1 and CDR2 (germline): LNHDA, SQIVND (reference sequence). CDR3 in DNA: TGTGCCAGTAGCCCACCCGGGACAGGGCGGTATTTTGGTGGAAACACCATATATTTT. This sequence encodes CASSPPGTGRYFGGNTIYF.

The CDR3 here is CAWSGVAADTQYF. CDR3 bases: TGTGCCTGGAGTGGGGTAGCGGCAGATACGCAGTATTTT. The J gene is TRBJ2-3, the V gene TRBV30; possibly TRBD2 for D (6 bases). V lost 1 base and J 4 bases, leaving 9 bases between the germline ends. This CDR3 region has 13 residues. Per the germline V gene, CDR1 is GTSNPN and CDR2 is SVGIG (reference sequence).

Comment on this clone: The same CDR3 can be traced to other DNA sequences in this sample. The gene calls are TRBV5-1 and TRBJ2-3; 9 nucleotides align to TRBD1. The CDR3 runs 15 residues. V was pared by 0 bases and J by 4 bases, with 3 bases of the junction left unmatched. Per germline, CDR1 SGHRS and CDR2 YFSETQ. CDR3: CASSLVTGGPDTQYF. CDR3 DNA: TGCGCCAGCAGCTTGGTGACAGGGGGGCCAGATACGCAGTATTTT.

The gene calls are TRBV5-1 and TRBJ2-5, with 9 bases aligning to TRBD2. From germline, CDR1 is SGHRS and CDR2 YFSETQ. The V segment lost 6 bases and the J segment 7 bases; nucleotides outside the gene matches: 7. The CDR3 has 13 amino acids. The DNA of the CDR3 is TGCGCCAGCAACGAGCGGGAGGAGGGGACCCAGTACTTC. Its translation: CASNEREEGTQYF.

V usage is TRBV28 and J usage is TRBJ2-5; maybe TRBD2 (6 bases). The CDR3 is 15 residues long. CDR1 is MDHEN and CDR2 is SYDVKM in the germline V gene. V gave up 5 bases and J gave up 4 bases, with 17 bases separating them. The chain's CDR3 is CASSPPRGETETQYF. CDR3 DNA: TGTGCCAGCAGTCCTCCCCGCGGGGAGACAGAGACCCAGTACTTC. The full variable domain, in which reference TRBV28 and TRBJ2-5 provide the parts outside the CDR3, is DVKVTQSSRYLVKRTGEKVFLECVQDMDHENMFWYRQDPGLGLRLIYFSYDVKMKEKGDIPEGYSVSREKKERFSLILESASTNQTSMYLCASSPPRGETETQYFGPGTRLLVL.